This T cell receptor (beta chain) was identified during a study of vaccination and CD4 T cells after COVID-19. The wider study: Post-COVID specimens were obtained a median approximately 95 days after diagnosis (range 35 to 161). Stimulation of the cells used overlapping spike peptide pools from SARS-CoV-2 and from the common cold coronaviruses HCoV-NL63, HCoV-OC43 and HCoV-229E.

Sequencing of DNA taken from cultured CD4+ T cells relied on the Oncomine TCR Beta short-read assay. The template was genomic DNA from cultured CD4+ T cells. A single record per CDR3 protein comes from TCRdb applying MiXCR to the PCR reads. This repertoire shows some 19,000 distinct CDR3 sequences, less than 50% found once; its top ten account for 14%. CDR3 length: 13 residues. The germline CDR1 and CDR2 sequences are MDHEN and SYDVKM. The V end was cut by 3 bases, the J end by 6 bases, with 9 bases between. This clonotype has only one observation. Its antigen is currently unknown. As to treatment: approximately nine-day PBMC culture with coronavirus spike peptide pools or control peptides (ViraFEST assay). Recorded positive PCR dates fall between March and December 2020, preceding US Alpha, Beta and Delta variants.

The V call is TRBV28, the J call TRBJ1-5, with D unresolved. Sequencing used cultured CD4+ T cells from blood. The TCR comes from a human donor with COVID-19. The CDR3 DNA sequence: TGTGCCAGCAGTTTGGCAGGAGGTCAGCCCCAGCATTTT. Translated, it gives CASSLAGGQPQHF.